This T cell receptor (beta chain) was found in a study of regulatory T cells in long-lasting Graves disease. Sequencing libraries for TCR beta were prepared with iRepertoire HTBI primers and Arm-PCR of CDR3 regions. Each CDR3 protein gets one entry after TCRdb re-called the multiplex PCR reads with MiXCR. Here the sample spans about 340,000 distinct CDR3 sequences, about 20% being singletons. The CDR3 is made up of 20 amino acids. The V and J ends lost 1 base and 4 bases, in that order; junction bases with no gene match: 14. Germline V gene data show CDR1 as MNHEY and CDR2 as SMNVEV (reference sequence). The time point: persistent/refractory GD, antithyroid drugs over 5 years with positive TRAb. PBMC RNA was the source of the TCR library. One endocrinology department in Xi'an, China, was where patients came from.

This TCR derives from a female donor with Graves disease. Sequenced here: peripheral blood mononuclear cells (PBMCs), sampled when the disease was refractory, from a patient treated with antithyroid drugs. The rearrangement joins TRBV27 to TRBJ2-6; 9 bases agree with TRBD2. The CDR3: CASSLFGGGGRAEGANVLTF. The CDR3, as DNA: TGTGCCAGCAGTTTATTCGGGGGTGGCGGGAGGGCGGAAGGGGCCAACGTCCTGACTTTC. The full variable domain, with the rest looked up from reference TRBV27 and TRBJ2-6, is EAQVTQNPRYLITVTGKKLTVTCSQNMNHEYMSWYRQDPGLGLRQIYYSMNVEVTDKGDVPEGYKVSRKEKRNFPLILESPSPNQTSLYFCASSLFGGGGRAEGANVLTFGAGSRLTVL.